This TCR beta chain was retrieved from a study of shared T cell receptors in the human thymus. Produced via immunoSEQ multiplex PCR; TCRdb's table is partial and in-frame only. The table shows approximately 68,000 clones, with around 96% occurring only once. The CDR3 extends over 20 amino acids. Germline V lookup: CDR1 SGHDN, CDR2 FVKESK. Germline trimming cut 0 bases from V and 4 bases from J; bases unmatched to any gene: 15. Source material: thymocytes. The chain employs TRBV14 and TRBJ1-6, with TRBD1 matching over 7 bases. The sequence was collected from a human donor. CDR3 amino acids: CASSQEGGQLPHEYNSPLHF. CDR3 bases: TGTGCCAGCAGCCAAGAAGGGGGACAGTTGCCACATGAATATAATTCACCCCTCCACTTT.